This passage covers 20 T cell receptor beta chains from one sample sequenced in a study. One entry per CDR3 protein, called by TCRdb with MiXCR from the 5' RACE reads. The table has over 10,000 distinct CDR3 sequences, 23% seen once. Sequencing was done on a sample of naive CD4+ T cells sorted from blood. Subset denoted: naive CD4+ T cells, CD4+CD45RA+CD25-. The receptors were sampled from a female donor with breast cancer.

This clonotype was seen a few times. The V call is TRBV6-5, the J call TRBJ2-5; D may be TRBD2 (5 bases). The germline V and J ends were trimmed by 0 bases and 0 bases, with 8 bases remaining between them. The CDR3 extends over 15 amino acids. CDR1 MNHEY and CDR2 SVGAGI come from the germline V gene. The CDR3, as DNA: TGTGCCAGCAGTTACTCGCACGGGAACCAAGAGACCCAGTACTTC. It codes for CASSYSHGNQETQYF.

The V and J genes are TRBV5-1 and TRBJ2-1, with D possibly called TRBD1 or TRBD2 (5 bases each). The CDR3 loop spans 19 amino acids. Germline assignment: CDR1 SGHRS and CDR2 YFSETQ. The V and J ends lost 1 base and 5 bases respectively, with 25 bases between them. The CDR3: CASSLFEGPIKGTHNEQFF. The CDR3 DNA is TGCGCCAGCAGCTTGTTTGAGGGACCCATCAAAGGGACCCACAATGAGCAGTTCTTC.

The table lists this clonotype with a few counts. This may be a read error: a much more frequent sequence differs by one nucleotide. The rearrangement links TRBV20-1 to TRBJ2-7; TRBD2 might be the D (5 bases). CDR3 length equals 12 residues. The germline V and J ends were trimmed by 0 bases and 2 bases, with 5 bases remaining between them. Germline V lookup: CDR1 DFQATT, CDR2 SNEGSKA (reference sequence). The CDR3 reads CSARERAYEQYF. The CDR3 DNA sequence: TGCAGTGCTAGAGAGCGGGCCTACGAGCAGTACTTC.

This clonotype was counted at least ten times. CDR3 nucleotide sequence: TGTGCCAGCACCCGACAGGTATCCTACGAGCAGTACTTC. Translated, it gives CASTRQVSYEQYF. V and J are TRBV2 and TRBJ2-7; maybe TRBD1 (6 bases). CDR1 and CDR2 (germline): SNHLY, FYNNEI. Trimming left V 7 bases short and J 1 base short, with 11 bases between. The CDR3 sequence is 13 residues long.

Here the CDR3 DNA reads TGTGCCAGCAGTGGAACCTACGAGCAGTACTTC. As protein: CASSGTYEQYF. The rearrangement links TRBV2 to TRBJ2-7; D call uncertain. Looked up from germline, CDR1 is SNHLY and CDR2 is FYNNEI. Trimming removed 4 bases from V and 2 bases from J, with 3 bases in between. The CDR3 covers 11 residues.

To note about this clonotype: A much larger clone differs from this one at a single base, so this may be a read error. This chain joins TRBV7-8 and TRBJ1-2; no firm D call. V dropped 4 bases and J dropped 4 bases, with 13 bases sitting between them. The CDR3 totals 14 residues. Germline V gene sequence: CDR1 SGHVS, CDR2 FQNEAQ. CDR3 nucleotide sequence: TGTGCCAGCAGCTCGACGACCATGGCCTATGGCTACACCTTC. Protein: CASSSTTMAYGYTF.

This clonotype has a count of ten or more. The chain links TRBV5-1 to TRBJ2-3, with TRBD1 matching over 12 bases. V shed 4 bases, J shed 4 bases, and the junction held 7 bases outside the gene matches. The CDR3 spans 16 residues. Per germline, CDR1 SGHRS and CDR2 YFSETQ. In nucleotides, the CDR3 is TGCGCCAGCAGCCTGATGGGACAGGGGGCGTCAGATACGCAGTATTTT. It encodes CASSLMGQGASDTQYF.

The V gene is TRBV5-6, the J gene TRBJ2-1, with a tentative D call TRBD2 (6 bases). Germline values: CDR1 SGHDT, CDR2 YYEEEE. The CDR3 loop spans 15 amino acids. V lost 3 bases and J lost 7, with 17 bases in between. CDR3 loop: CASSWTGLSQNEQFF. CDR3 DNA sequence: TGTGCCAGCAGCTGGACGGGACTCTCACAAAATGAGCAGTTCTTC.

This clonotype was picked up many times. Given a much more abundant clone one base away, this may be a read error. The V call is TRBV29-1, the J call TRBJ2-7, with a weak D call TRBD2 (6 bases). Germline V gives CDR1 SQVTM, CDR2 ANQGSEA. There are 12 residues in the CDR3. The V gene lost 3 bases and the J gene lost 7 bases, with 13 bases spanning the gap. The DNA of the CDR3 is TGCAGCGTTGACGGGAGCAGTGGGGAGCAGTACTTC. Amino acids: CSVDGSSGEQYF.

This clonotype turned up a few times. This may be a read error: a much more frequent sequence differs by one nucleotide. This chain connects TRBV4-1 to TRBJ1-5; tentatively, D is TRBD1 (5 bases). This CDR3 contains 17 residues. CDR1 and CDR2 (germline): MGHRA, YSYEKL. Between the trimmed V and J ends, which lost 4 bases and 3 bases, there was a span of 19 bases. The chain's CDR3 is CASSPLRGRGFNQPQHF. The CDR3 region has the DNA TGCGCCAGCAGCCCCCTCCGAGGGAGGGGCTTCAATCAGCCCCAGCATTTT.

This clonotype was observed a few times. Written as DNA, the CDR3 is TGTGCCAGCAGGCCGGCAGGAGCGGATACGCAGTATTTT. Amino acid sequence: CASRPAGADTQYF. J is TRBJ2-3 and V is TRBV5-6, with unresolved D. Germline V CDR1 and CDR2: SGHDT, YYEEEE. The CDR3 is made up of 13 amino acids. V shed 5 bases and J shed 6 bases, with 13 bases lying between them.

This clonotype was seen ten or more times. The chain uses TRBV7-2 and TRBJ2-1; 16 positions agree with TRBD2. Germline CDR1 is SGHTA and CDR2 is FQGNSA. V shed 6 bases, J shed 1 base, and the junction held 15 bases outside the gene matches. The CDR3 is made up of 21 amino acids. The CDR3 coding sequence is TGTGCCAGCAGTCGGACCGGGACTAGCGGGAGGGCCCTGGGTTCCTACAATGAGCAGTTCTTC. Its translation: CASSRTGTSGRALGSYNEQFF. The full variable domain, in which reference TRBV7-2 and TRBJ2-1 provide the parts outside the CDR3, is GAGVSQSPSNKVTEKGKDVELRCDPISGHTALYWYRQSLGQGLEFLIYFQGNSAPDKSGLPSDRFSAERTGGSVSTLTIQRTQQEDSAVYLCASSRTGTSGRALGSYNEQFFGPGTRLTVL.

In its sample, this clonotype was seen many times. V usage is TRBV21-1 and J usage is TRBJ2-7; TRBD2 was called by the table and not checked on the DNA. TRBV21-1 counts as a pseudogene. The CDR3 runs 16 residues. The CDR3 region has the DNA TGTGCCAGCAGCAAAATGGGCTCTCCGAGCTCCTACGAGCAGTACTTC. Protein product: CASSKMGSPSSYEQYF.

The sample holds a few counts of this clonotype. The CDR3 region has the DNA TGTGCCAGCAGTTACGGGGGGGGCGACACTGAAGCTTTCTTT. This sequence encodes CASSYGGGDTEAFF. The gene calls are TRBV6-5 and TRBJ1-1, with TRBD1 as a possible D gene (6 bases). CDR1 and CDR2 from the germline V gene are MNHEY and SVGAGI. This CDR3 has 14 amino acids. With 2 bases removed from V and 3 bases from J, the gap between germline ends came to 10 bases.

This clonotype is classed as medium-sized. CDR3 in DNA: TGTGCCAGCAGCTTGTATGATCAGCCCCAGCATTTT. This gives the protein CASSLYDQPQHF. The chain carries TRBV5-8 and TRBJ1-5; no firm D call. The V end lost 1 base, the J end lost 5 bases, and 4 bases lay between the germline ends. CDR3 size: 12 residues. The V gene's germline CDR1 is SGHTS and CDR2 YDEGEE. Using reference TRBV5-8 and TRBJ1-5 for the parts outside the CDR3, the full variable domain is EAGVTQSPTHLIKTRGQQATLRCSPISGHTSVYWYQQALGLGLQFLLWYDEGEERNRGNFPPRFSGRQFPNYSSELNVNALELEDSALYLCASSLYDQPQHFGDGTRLSIL.

V is TRBV10-3 and J is TRBJ2-1; 11 bases align to TRBD2. Unmatched junction bases numbered 7, after V lost 3 bases and J lost 6 bases. The V gene's germline CDR1 is ENHRY and CDR2 SYGVKD. The CDR3 spans 16 residues. Here the CDR3 DNA reads TGTGCCATCAGTGACCCTAGCGGGAGGACCGTCAATGAGCAGTTCTTC. Its translation is CAISDPSGRTVNEQFF.

This clonotype was recorded at least ten times. The chain joins TRBV20-1 to TRBJ2-1; no firm D call. Trimming shortened V by 3 bases and J by 0 bases, and 12 bases separated the two germline ends. The V gene's germline CDR1 is DFQATT and CDR2 SNEGSKA (reference sequence). This CDR3 spans 15 amino acids. DNA of the CDR3: TGCAGTGCTAGTCCTAGAGCCAGCTCCTACAATGAGCAGTTCTTC. This gives the protein CSASPRASSYNEQFF.

This clonotype appeared many times. This CDR3 is CASKSGQGSYGYTF. The CDR3 DNA sequence: TGTGCCAGCAAATCTGGGCAGGGAAGCTATGGCTACACCTTC. This chain links TRBV12-3 or TRBV12-4 with TRBJ1-2; maybe TRBD1 (5 bases). This CDR3 comprises 14 residues. V was trimmed by 7 bases and J by 4 bases, leaving 16 bases between them.

The chain couples TRBV28 to TRBJ2-7, with D uncertain. CDR1 is MDHEN and CDR2 is SYDVKM in the germline V gene. Trimming cost V 6 bases and J 2 bases, with 17 bases left between them. CDR3 size: 15 residues. DNA for the CDR3: TGTGCCAGCAGGCAAGACCGACTTAGAACCTACGAGCAGTACTTC. This gives the protein CASRQDRLRTYEQYF.

This clonotype was counted only a few times. The chain employs TRBV19 and TRBJ2-7; D call uncertain. CDR3 length: 12 residues. The V end lost 3 bases, the J end lost 5 bases, and 8 bases lay between the germline ends. In germline, CDR1 is LNHDA, CDR2 SQIVND (reference sequence). CDR3 nucleotide sequence: TGTGCCAGTAGTATTGGGTCGAACGAGCAGTACTTC. It encodes CASSIGSNEQYF.